Below, 20 T cell receptor beta chains from the same sample are listed, as sequenced in a study of cytomegalovirus exposure and HLA in healthy donors. The table came from immunoSEQ multiplex PCR; TCRdb's copy has only in-frame clones and leaves some out. The repertoire consists of tens of thousands of clones, with 90% to 96% occurring once and the leading ten covering approximately 0.9%. Input material: PBMCs. The receptors were sampled from a man younger than 35 in good health and CMV-seronegative.

The chain links TRBV27 to TRBJ2-3, with 8 bases fitting TRBD2. Per germline, CDR1 MNHEY and CDR2 SMNVEV (reference sequence). CDR3 length: 14 residues. The junction had 8 bases not matched to a gene; V was cut back by 7 bases and J by 5 bases. In nucleotides, the CDR3 is TGTGCCAGCACCTTAGCGGGAAGTTTAGATACGCAGTATTTT. It encodes CASTLAGSLDTQYF.

The chain links TRBV25-1 to TRBJ2-1, with 9 bases fitting TRBD1. CDR1 is MGHDK, CDR2 SYGVNS, per germline. J lost 6 bases, V lost 2 bases, and 11 bases had no gene match. The CDR3 is made up of 17 amino acids. The CDR3 is CASSERGDREPSNEQFF. The DNA for the CDR3 is TGTGCCAGCAGTGAAAGGGGGGACAGGGAACCCTCCAATGAGCAGTTCTTC.

This clone was counted a single time. The rearrangement uses TRBV18 and TRBJ2-2; D unresolved. Trimming cost V 3 bases and J 5 bases, with 19 bases left between them. The CDR3 loop spans 17 amino acids. CDR1 and CDR2 (germline): KGHSH, LQKENI. CDR3 in amino acids: CASSPGGPSTRTGELFF. As DNA, the CDR3 is TGTGCCAGCTCACCGGGTGGGCCGAGCACCAGGACCGGGGAGCTGTTTTTT.

This sequence joins TRBV7-9 and TRBJ2-3; D not resolved. Trimming took 5 bases from V and 2 from J, leaving 5 bases between them. Germline CDR1 is SEHNR and CDR2 is FQNEAQ (reference sequence). The CDR3 extends over 12 amino acids. The CDR3 spells CASSPNTDTQYF. As DNA, the CDR3 is TGTGCCAGCAGCCCCAACACAGATACGCAGTATTTT.

With regard to this clone: One end of the junction is discordant with germline, which a read error may explain. The gene calls are TRBV7-9 and TRBJ2-3; 11 bases are shared with TRBD1. The CDR3 covers 10 residues. Germline V lookup: CDR1 SEHNR, CDR2 FQNEAQ (reference sequence). CDR3 amino acids: CASSPGQGDF. The CDR3 DNA follows: TGTGCCAGCAGCCCGGGACAGGGGGATTTT.

J is TRBJ2-7 and V is TRBV28; 7 bases match TRBD2. J was trimmed by 7 bases and V by 3 bases; bases with no gene match: 9. Germline CDR1 and CDR2: MDHEN and SYDVKM. CDR3 size: 14 residues. The CDR3, as DNA: TGTGCCAGCAGTTTGTTAAGCGGGGTGGGGGAGCAGTACTTC. Translation gives CASSLLSGVGEQYF. The entire variable domain, with the rest obtained from reference TRBV28 and TRBJ2-7, is as follows: DVKVTQSSRYLVKRTGEKVFLECVQDMDHENMFWYRQDPGLGLRLIYFSYDVKMKEKGDIPEGYSVSREKKERFSLILESASTNQTSMYLCASSLLSGVGEQYFGPGTRLTVT.

This chain joins TRBV9 and TRBJ1-2; no clear D. V shed 0 bases and J shed 4 bases, with 13 bases lying between them. This CDR3 region has 15 residues. CDR1 is SGDLS, CDR2 YYNGEE, per germline. The CDR3 sequence: CASSVDIGSGYGYTF. DNA for the CDR3: TGTGCCAGCAGCGTAGATATTGGCTCGGGCTATGGCTACACCTTC. Combining the CDR3 with reference TRBV9 and TRBJ1-2 gives the whole variable domain DSGVTQTPKHLITATGQRVTLRCSPRSGDLSVYWYQQSLDQGLQFLIQYYNGEERAKGNILERFSAQQFPDLHSELNLSSLELGDSALYFCASSVDIGSGYGYTFGSGTRLTVV.

The chain employs TRBV4-3 and TRBJ1-4; D is uncertain. This CDR3 comprises 15 residues. V was clipped by 0 bases and J by 4 bases, with 9 bases between them. The germline V gene encodes CDR1 LGHNA and CDR2 YSLEER. The CDR3 sequence is CASSQDGGINEKLFF. DNA for the CDR3: TGCGCCAGCAGCCAAGATGGAGGGATTAATGAAAAACTGTTTTTT.

This sequence joins TRBV6-6 and TRBJ1-5; 7 bases fit TRBD1. V shed 6 bases and J 0 bases; nucleotides not matched to a gene: 5. Germline-derived CDR1 and CDR2 are MNHNY and SVGAGI (reference sequence). This CDR3 is 15 amino acids long. The CDR3 reads CASSEGTDSNQPQHF. In DNA, the CDR3 is TGTGCCAGCAGCGAGGGGACAGATAGCAATCAGCCCCAGCATTTT.

The V and J genes are TRBV27 and TRBJ2-2; 8 bases match TRBD2. Germline CDR1 is MNHEY and CDR2 is SMNVEV (reference sequence). The CDR3 extends over 16 amino acids. The V gene end was trimmed by 6 bases and the J gene end by 6 bases; junction bases not matched to a gene: 12. The CDR3 region has the DNA TGTGCCAGCAGCCACCGGGGGGGAGCCGGGGCCGGGGAGCTGTTTTTT. The encoded protein is CASSHRGGAGAGELFF.

This chain's CDR3 is CAIHRGPNTGELFF. In DNA, the CDR3 is TGTGCCATCCACAGGGGGCCGAACACCGGGGAGCTGTTTTTT. This rearrangement joins TRBV7-9 to TRBJ2-2, with 9 bases that match TRBD1. Germline CDR1 is SEHNR and CDR2 is FQNEAQ (reference sequence). With 10 bases clipped from V and 0 bases from J, the junction kept 3 bases outside the gene matches. This CDR3 contains 14 residues.

Concerning this clone: The germline gene is not matched at one end of the junction; a read error may be the cause. The chain employs TRBV7-7 and TRBJ2-2; D is unresolved. CDR3 length: 13 amino acids. Germline V gene lookup returns CDR1 SSHAT and CDR2 FNYEAQ (reference sequence). The CDR3 sequence: CASSSSLTGELFF. The CDR3 DNA sequence: TGTGCTAGCAGCAGCTCCCTCACCGGGGAGCTGTTTTTT. The full variable domain, completed using reference TRBV7-7 and TRBJ2-2, is GAGVSQSPRYKVTKRGQDVTLRCDPISSHATLYWYQQALGQGPEFLTYFNYEAQPDKSGLPSDRFSAERPEGSISTLTIQRTEQRDSAMYRCASSSSLTGELFFGEGSRLTVL.

The V call is TRBV18, the J call TRBJ1-1; no firm D call. CDR3 length: 13 residues. Trimming removed 2 bases from V and 11 bases from J, with 15 bases in between. CDR1 KGHSH and CDR2 LQKENI come from the germline V gene. The CDR3 DNA is TGTGCCAGCTCACCAAGTGACACCCGGGGTGCTTTCTTT. Its translation is CASSPSDTRGAFF.

This sequence joins TRBV28 and TRBJ1-5; TRBD1 agrees at 7 bases. Germline V gene data show CDR1 as MDHEN and CDR2 as SYDVKM. The CDR3 is made up of 15 amino acids. After removal of 5 bases from V and 2 bases from J, the junction contained 6 bases not matched to a gene. In DNA form, the CDR3 reads TGTGCCAGCAGTCCACTAGACAGGGGCAATCAGCCCCAGCATTTT. Residues: CASSPLDRGNQPQHF.

Of note for this clone: One junction end disagrees with the germline gene, perhaps due to a read error. This chain uses TRBV7-7 with TRBJ2-5; TRBD1 agrees at 9 bases. Germline assignment: CDR1 SSHAT and CDR2 FNYEAQ (reference sequence). The CDR3 sequence is 15 residues long. CDR3 amino acids: CASSARDRVQETQYF. In DNA form, the CDR3 reads TGTGCTAGCAGCGCCCGGGACAGGGTGCAAGAGACCCAGTACTTC.

The J gene is TRBJ2-7, the V gene TRBV7-2, with TRBD1 matching over 9 bases. The CDR3 contains 16 residues. CDR1 and CDR2 from the germline V gene are SGHTA and FQGNSA. The V segment lost 5 bases and the J segment 3 bases; nucleotides outside the gene matches: 11. As DNA, the CDR3 is TGTGCCAGCAGCCTCACGGGGGGACAGGGTTTCTACGAGCAGTACTTC. This sequence encodes CASSLTGGQGFYEQYF.

J is TRBJ2-7 and V is TRBV11-2; 10 bases fit TRBD2. This CDR3 is built from 16 residues. CDR1 and CDR2 from the germline V gene are SGHAT and FQNNGV. Losses at the gene ends were 5 bases for V and 2 bases for J; bases not matched to a gene: 9. The CDR3 here is CASSPRLAGDTYEQYF. CDR3 sequence (DNA): TGTGCCAGCAGCCCCCGGCTAGCGGGAGATACCTACGAGCAGTACTTC.

The chain joins TRBV7-2 to TRBJ2-7; TRBD1 matches 11 bases. CDR1 SGHTA and CDR2 FQGNSA come from the germline V gene. The CDR3 totals 15 residues. Germline trimming cut 5 bases from V and 6 bases from J; bases unmatched to any gene: 9. CDR3 sequence: CASSTTTGTGGEQYF. In DNA, the CDR3 is TGTGCCAGCAGCACGACAACCGGGACAGGGGGCGAGCAGTACTTC. Full variable domain (missing parts from reference TRBV7-2 and TRBJ2-7): GAGVSQSPSNKVTEKGKDVELRCDPISGHTALYWYRQSLGQGLEFLIYFQGNSAPDKSGLPSDRFSAERTGGSVSTLTIQRTQQEDSAVYLCASSTTTGTGGEQYFGPGTRLTVT.

The chain joins TRBV7-9 to TRBJ2-5; 11 nucleotides line up with TRBD1. This CDR3 contains 16 residues. The V segment lost 4 bases and the J segment 4 bases; nucleotides outside the gene matches: 8. The germline gives CDR1 SEHNR, CDR2 FQNEAQ (reference sequence). CDR3 bases: TGTGCCAGCAGCTCCCGGACAGGGGGCGTGTTAGAGACCCAGTACTTC. Translated, it gives CASSSRTGGVLETQYF. The variable domain in full, with the rest retrieved from reference TRBV7-9 and TRBJ2-5, is DTGVSQNPRHKITKRGQNVTFRCDPISEHNRLYWYRQTLGQGPEFLTYFQNEAQLEKSRLLSDRFSAERPKGSFSTLEIQRTEQGDSAMYLCASSSRTGGVLETQYFGPGTRLLVL.

This chain links TRBV19 with TRBJ1-4, with 7 bases identical to TRBD1. CDR1 and CDR2 from the germline V gene are LNHDA and SQIVND (reference sequence). CDR3 length equals 15 residues. V lost 3 bases, J lost 6 bases, and 7 bases stayed unmatched. In DNA form, the CDR3 reads TGTGCCAGTAGTATTCGACAGGGAGCTCATGAAAAACTGTTTTTT. Amino acids: CASSIRQGAHEKLFF.